This T cell receptor beta chain was recovered during a study of blood T cell repertoires in COVID-19. Germline V gene data show CDR1 as LGHNA and CDR2 as YNFKEQ. The junction had 4 bases not matched to a gene; V was cut back by 0 bases and J by 3 bases. The CDR3 loop spans 16 amino acids. Participants were aged about 18 to 89 years from around 25 US areas. Authors' data handling: From reference gene primer amplification, estimates of nucleated cell counts were derived. Only in-frame clones appear in the TCRdb table, and some are missing; sequencing was by immunoSEQ multiplex PCR. V and J calls and clone size come straight from that table; D and trimming were deduced from the DNA. The table has approximately 150,000 clones, 85% seen once.

The material sequenced was PBMCs or T cells enriched from blood (not recorded which). The sequence derives from a woman between 35 and 50 years old who had recovered from COVID-19. The chain couples TRBV4-2 to TRBJ2-1; 8 bases are shared with TRBD1. The CDR3 DNA reads TGTGCCAGCAGCCAAGATCCGGGACAGGACTACAATGAGCAGTTCTTC. Amino acid sequence: CASSQDPGQDYNEQFF.